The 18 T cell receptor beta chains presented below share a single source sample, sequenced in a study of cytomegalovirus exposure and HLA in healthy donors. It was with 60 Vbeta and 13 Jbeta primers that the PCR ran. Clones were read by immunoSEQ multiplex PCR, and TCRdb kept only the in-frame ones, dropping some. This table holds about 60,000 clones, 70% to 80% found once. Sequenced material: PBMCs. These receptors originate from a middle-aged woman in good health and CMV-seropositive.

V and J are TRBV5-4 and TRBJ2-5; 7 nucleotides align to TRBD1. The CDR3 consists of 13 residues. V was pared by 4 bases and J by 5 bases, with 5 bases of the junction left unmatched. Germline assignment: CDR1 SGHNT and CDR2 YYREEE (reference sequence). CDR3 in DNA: TGTGCCAGCAGCGCAGGGACAGAGGAGACCCAGTACTTC. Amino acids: CASSAGTEETQYF.

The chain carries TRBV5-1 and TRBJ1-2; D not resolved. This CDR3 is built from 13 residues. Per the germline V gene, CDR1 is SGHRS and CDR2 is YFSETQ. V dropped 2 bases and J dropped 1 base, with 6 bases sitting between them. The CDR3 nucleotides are TGCGCCAGCAGCTTTACCGGTAACTATGGCTACACCTTC. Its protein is CASSFTGNYGYTF.

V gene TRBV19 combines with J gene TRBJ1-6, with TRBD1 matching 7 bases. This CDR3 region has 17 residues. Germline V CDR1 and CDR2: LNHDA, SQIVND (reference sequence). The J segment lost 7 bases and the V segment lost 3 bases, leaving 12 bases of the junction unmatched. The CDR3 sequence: CASSITQGRVSNSPLHF. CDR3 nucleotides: TGTGCCAGTAGTATTACACAGGGGCGAGTCTCGAATTCACCCCTCCACTTT.

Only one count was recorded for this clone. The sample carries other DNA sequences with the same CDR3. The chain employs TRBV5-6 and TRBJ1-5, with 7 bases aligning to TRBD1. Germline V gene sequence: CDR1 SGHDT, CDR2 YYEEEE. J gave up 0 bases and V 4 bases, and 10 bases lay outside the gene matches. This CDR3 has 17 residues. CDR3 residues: CASSLGYRGYSNQPQHF. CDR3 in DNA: TGTGCCAGCAGCCTGGGTTACAGGGGATATAGCAATCAGCCCCAGCATTTT.

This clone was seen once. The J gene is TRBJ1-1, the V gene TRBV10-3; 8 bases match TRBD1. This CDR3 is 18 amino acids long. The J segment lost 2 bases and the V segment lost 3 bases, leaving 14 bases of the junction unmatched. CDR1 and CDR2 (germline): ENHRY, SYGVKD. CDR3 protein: CAISDSLGRGRVNTEAFF. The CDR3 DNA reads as TGTGCCATCAGTGATTCTCTTGGCAGGGGGCGAGTCAACACTGAAGCTTTCTTT.

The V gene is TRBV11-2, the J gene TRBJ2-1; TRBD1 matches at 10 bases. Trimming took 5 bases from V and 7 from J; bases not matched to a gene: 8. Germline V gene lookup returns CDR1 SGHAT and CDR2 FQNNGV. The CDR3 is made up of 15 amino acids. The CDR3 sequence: CASSPVGTGVNEQFF. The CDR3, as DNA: TGTGCCAGCAGCCCCGTCGGGACAGGGGTAAATGAGCAGTTCTTC.

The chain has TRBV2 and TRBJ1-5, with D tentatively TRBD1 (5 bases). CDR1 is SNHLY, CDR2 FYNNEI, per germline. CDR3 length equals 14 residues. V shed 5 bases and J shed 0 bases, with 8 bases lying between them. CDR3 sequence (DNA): TGTGCCAGCAGTCAGGACACTAGCAATCAGCCCCAGCATTTT. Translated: CASSQDTSNQPQHF.

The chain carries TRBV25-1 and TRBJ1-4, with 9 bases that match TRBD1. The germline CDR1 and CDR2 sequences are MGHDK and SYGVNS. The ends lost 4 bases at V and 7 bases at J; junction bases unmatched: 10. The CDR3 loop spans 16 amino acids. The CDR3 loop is CASSARTGVSGEKLFF. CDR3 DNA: TGTGCCAGCAGTGCCCGGACAGGGGTAAGCGGTGAAAAACTGTTTTTT. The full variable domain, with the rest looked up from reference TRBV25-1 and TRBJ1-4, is EADIYQTPRYLVIGTGKKITLECSQTMGHDKMYWYQQDPGMELHLIHYSYGVNSTEKGDLSSESTVSRIRTEHFPLTLESARPSHTSQYLCASSARTGVSGEKLFFGSGTQLSVL.

In DNA form, the CDR3 reads TGCGCCAGCGGGGGGTTCCCCACAGATACGCAGTATTTT. Translation gives CASGGFPTDTQYF. The chain uses TRBV10-2 and TRBJ2-3; possible D gene TRBD2, 6 bases. The CDR3 sequence is 13 residues long. V was clipped by 8 bases and J by 2 bases, with 11 bases between them. Germline CDR1 is WSHSY and CDR2 is SAAADI.

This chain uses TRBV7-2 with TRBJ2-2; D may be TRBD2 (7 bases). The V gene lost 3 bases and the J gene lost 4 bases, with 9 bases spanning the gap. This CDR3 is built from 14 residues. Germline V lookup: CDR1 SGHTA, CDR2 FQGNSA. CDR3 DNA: TGTGCCAGCAGCTTGGGAGGGGGCACCGGGGAGCTGTTTTTT. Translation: CASSLGGGTGELFF.

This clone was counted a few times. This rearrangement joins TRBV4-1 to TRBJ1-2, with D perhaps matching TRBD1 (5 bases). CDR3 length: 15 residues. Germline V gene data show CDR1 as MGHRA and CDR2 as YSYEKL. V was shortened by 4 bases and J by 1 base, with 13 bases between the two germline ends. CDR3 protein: CASSPLAGINYGYTF. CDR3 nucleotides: TGCGCCAGCAGCCCCCTGGCAGGGATTAACTATGGCTACACCTTC.

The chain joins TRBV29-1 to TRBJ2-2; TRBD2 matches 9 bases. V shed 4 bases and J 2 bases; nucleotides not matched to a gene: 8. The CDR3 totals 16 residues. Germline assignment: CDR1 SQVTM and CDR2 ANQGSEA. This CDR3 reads CSVVWGSGGNTGELFF. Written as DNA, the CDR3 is TGCAGCGTTGTTTGGGGTAGCGGGGGAAACACCGGGGAGCTGTTTTTT.

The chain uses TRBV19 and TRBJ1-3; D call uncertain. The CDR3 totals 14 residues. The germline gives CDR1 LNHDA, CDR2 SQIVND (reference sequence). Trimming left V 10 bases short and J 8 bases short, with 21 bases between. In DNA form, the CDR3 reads TGTGCCACCAACCCCCGGGGTACCGGCTACACCATATATTTT. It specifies CATNPRGTGYTIYF.

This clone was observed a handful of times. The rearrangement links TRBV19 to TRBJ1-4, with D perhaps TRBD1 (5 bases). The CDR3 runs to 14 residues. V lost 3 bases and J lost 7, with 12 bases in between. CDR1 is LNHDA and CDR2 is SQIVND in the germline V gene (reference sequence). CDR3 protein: CASSIGQGSEKLFF. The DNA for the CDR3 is TGTGCCAGTAGTATTGGGCAGGGAAGTGAAAAACTGTTTTTT.

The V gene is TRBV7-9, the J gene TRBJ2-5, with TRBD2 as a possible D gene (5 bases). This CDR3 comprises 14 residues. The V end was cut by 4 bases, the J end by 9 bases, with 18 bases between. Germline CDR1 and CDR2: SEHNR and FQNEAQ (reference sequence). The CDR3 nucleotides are TGTGCCAGCAGCTCTCCATACAGTGGGAGCGCCCAGTACTTC. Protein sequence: CASSSPYSGSAQYF.

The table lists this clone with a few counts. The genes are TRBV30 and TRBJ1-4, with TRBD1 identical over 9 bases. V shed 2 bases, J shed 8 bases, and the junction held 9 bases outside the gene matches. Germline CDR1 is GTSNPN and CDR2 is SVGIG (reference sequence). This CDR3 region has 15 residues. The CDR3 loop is CAWSFTQGAGEKLFF. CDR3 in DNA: TGTGCCTGGAGTTTTACACAGGGGGCAGGGGAAAAACTGTTTTTT.

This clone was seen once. The CDR3 is CASSAPGQGFAEQYF. The CDR3 bases are TGCGCCAGCAGTGCCCCGGGACAGGGCTTCGCGGAGCAGTACTTC. The rearrangement uses TRBV10-2 and TRBJ2-7, with TRBD1 identical over 9 bases. The V gene's germline CDR1 is WSHSY and CDR2 SAAADI. Trimming took 4 bases from V and 7 from J; bases not matched to a gene: 11. The CDR3 runs to 15 residues.

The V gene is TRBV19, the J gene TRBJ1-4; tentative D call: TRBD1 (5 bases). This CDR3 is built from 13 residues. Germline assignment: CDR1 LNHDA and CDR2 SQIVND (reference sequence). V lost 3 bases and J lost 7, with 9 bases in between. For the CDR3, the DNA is TGTGCCAGTAGTATCAACCAGGGTGAAAAACTGTTTTTT. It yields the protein CASSINQGEKLFF.